The rows below give T cell receptor beta chains drawn from one sample of a study of T cell repertoires in cytomegalovirus infection. TCRdb processed the reads anew with MiXCR; each CDR3 protein has one entry. The sample includes roughly 990,000 distinct CDR3 sequences, about a third of them seen just once. Which antigens these TCRs recognize remains unknown. The input for sequencing was cultured CD8+ T cells from PBMCs, taken from culture after CMV antigen stimulation. These receptor sequences come from a human donor in good health (CMV status not recorded). Some clones in this sample may be carry-over from other donors' samples. The CDR3 runs from the conserved cysteine through the conserved F or W. Fields, in order: V gene, CDR3 length, J gene, CDR3 protein.

V: TRBV7-6; length: 12; J: TRBJ1-3; CDR3: CASSWGRDTIYF
V: TRBV12-5; length: 15; J: TRBJ2-2; CDR3: CASGFYTENTGELFF
V: TRBV19; length: 14; J: TRBJ1-5; CDR3: CASSYYGVNQPQHF
V: TRBV6-5; length: 13; J: TRBJ2-1; CDR3: CAIGPGGVNEQFF
V: TRBV7-6; length: 14; J: TRBJ2-2; CDR3: CAVLGGPNTGELFF
V: TRBV10-3; length: 15; J: TRBJ2-3; CDR3: CAISDQGTRTDTQYF
V: TRBV29-1; length: 12; J: TRBJ1-1; CDR3: CSVVGRGPEAFF
V: TRBV7-9; length: 15; J: TRBJ2-2; CDR3: CASSLSRGAIGELFF
V: TRBV6-5; length: 15; J: TRBJ1-2; CDR3: CASSYSGAMADGYTF
V: TRBV5-4; length: 16; J: TRBJ1-2; CDR3: CASSLEQGGDSYGYTF
V: TRBV6-2/TRBV6-3; length: 14; J: TRBJ2-7; CDR3: CASSALAASYEQYF
V: TRBV7-6; length: 15; J: TRBJ2-3; CDR3: CASSLEAARTDTQYF
V: TRBV7-2; length: 15; J: TRBJ1-1; CDR3: CASSLITRRDTEAFF
V: TRBV6-6; length: 14; J: TRBJ1-5; CDR3: CASSYNRADQPQHF
V: TRBV5-1; length: 11; J: TRBJ2-1; CDR3: CASTTGGLKFF
V: TRBV12-3/TRBV12-4; length: 17; J: TRBJ1-1; CDR3: CASSTNRANRRNTEAFF
V: TRBV5-6; length: 16; J: TRBJ2-1; CDR3: CASSGSPGNSYNEQFF
V: TRBV5-1; length: 15; J: TRBJ1-1; CDR3: CASSLGPRQYTEAFF
V: TRBV27; length: 12; J: TRBJ1-6; CDR3: CASSPPNSPLHF
V: TRBV4-1; length: 17; J: TRBJ2-1; CDR3: CASSQVRHQGAFNEQFF
V: TRBV7-9; length: 14; J: TRBJ2-3; CDR3: CASSQDPSTDTQYF
V: TRBV2; length: 15; J: TRBJ2-3; CDR3: CASSEELANTDTQYF
V: TRBV6-2/TRBV6-3; length: 19; J: TRBJ2-1; CDR3: CASSYPTLAGGNSYNEQFF
V: TRBV5-1; length: 14; J: TRBJ2-1; CDR3: CASSFRFTYNEQFF
V: TRBV5-6; length: 14; J: TRBJ1-1; CDR3: CASSSGDTGTEAFF
V: TRBV6-5; length: 13; J: TRBJ1-1; CDR3: CASSYWGQNEAFF
V: TRBV4-1; length: 14; J: TRBJ1-2; CDR3: CASSQVIGWESYTF
V: TRBV6-2/TRBV6-3; length: 16; J: TRBJ2-7; CDR3: CASSYPGQGVPYEQYF
V: TRBV7-9; length: 13; J: TRBJ2-5; CDR3: CASSFGSEETQYF
V: TRBV5-1; length: 14; J: TRBJ2-7; CDR3: CASSWGDLSYEQYF
V: TRBV6-2/TRBV6-3; length: 17; J: TRBJ1-3; CDR3: CASSSRDSQSSGNTIYF
V: TRBV9; length: 15; J: TRBJ2-7; CDR3: CASSVEVAGLAEQYF
V: TRBV19; length: 21; J: TRBJ1-1; CDR3: CASSIDPDKGPEDRPNTEAFF
V: TRBV7-4; length: 14; J: TRBJ1-1; CDR3: CASGPYTGNTEVFF
V: TRBV27; length: 16; J: TRBJ2-2; CDR3: CASSFVEDRNTGELFF
V: TRBV7-2; length: 19; J: TRBJ2-1; CDR3: CASSQSGLAGTRPYNEQFF
V: TRBV5-1; length: 16; J: TRBJ2-1; CDR3: CASSLTLAGGTNEQFF
V: TRBV6-4; length: 18; J: TRBJ2-1; CDR3: CASSDPTSGGSSYNEQFF
V: TRBV6-4; length: 18; J: TRBJ1-5; CDR3: CATTWVVQRRTGNQPQHF
V: TRBV27; length: 14; J: TRBJ2-3; CDR3: CASSFPGGKDTQYF
V: TRBV5-4; length: 16; J: TRBJ2-3; CDR3: CASFSGNRGNTDTQYF
V: TRBV5-1; length: 17; J: TRBJ1-1; CDR3: CASSLEATVQGFPEAFF
V: TRBV4-1; length: 14; J: TRBJ1-1; CDR3: CASSQDMGYTEAFF
V: TRBV7-9; length: 16; J: TRBJ1-4; CDR3: CASSPTTGSTNEKLFF
V: TRBV6-5; length: 16; J: TRBJ2-1; CDR3: CASSYSASGAMNEQFF
V: TRBV10-2; length: 14; J: TRBJ2-5; CDR3: CASSDREIQETQYF
V: TRBV5-6; length: 13; J: TRBJ1-5; CDR3: CASSLAANQPQHF
V: TRBV19; length: 12; J: TRBJ2-1; CDR3: CASSMYRFEQFF
V: TRBV7-9; length: 11; J: TRBJ1-2; CDR3: CASSSSDGYTF
V: TRBV5-4; length: 14; J: TRBJ1-6; CDR3: CASSLSVKKSPLHF
V: TRBV20-1; length: 12; J: TRBJ1-1; CDR3: CSAPLRDTEAFF
V: TRBV28; length: 11; J: TRBJ1-1; CDR3: CASSRLGEAFF
V: TRBV29-1; length: 13; J: TRBJ1-2; CDR3: CSVDEGAHNGYTF
V: TRBV20-1; length: 16; J: TRBJ1-1; CDR3: CSARPGTPIRGTEAFF